The clone carrying this T cell receptor (beta chain) was detected ten times or more. Its antigen is undetermined. These data are taken from a study of T-cell reconstitution after alpha-beta-depleted transplantation in children. Whole-study findings and limits: T-cell numbers and diversity one year post-transplant derived largely from freshly generated T cells.

The TCRbeta library was prepared with unique molecular identifiers. Each CDR3 protein gets one entry after TCRdb re-called the PCR reads with MiXCR. The table records around 700,000 distinct CDR3 sequences, 13% of them present only once. V was shortened by 0 bases and J by 0 bases, with 16 bases between the two germline ends. CDR3 size: 17 residues. Germline CDR1 and CDR2: SQVTM and ANQGSEA. The TCR comes from a girl aged 2 to 9 with congenital amegakaryocytic thrombocytopenia, due to receive a stem cell transplant. This specimen was PBMCs, taken before TCRalphabeta/CD19-depleted stem cell transplant. This chain connects TRBV29-1 to TRBJ2-3; D may be TRBD2 (6 bases). The DNA of the CDR3 is TGCAGCGTTGAAGATGGGACTCCCTCCGGGAGCACAGATACGCAGTATTTT. Protein: CSVEDGTPSGSTDTQYF.